This T cell receptor (beta chain) was sequenced in a study of T cells after yellow fever vaccination. At the level of the study: Researchers used SMART-Seq v4 Ultra Low Input to prepare fractions that had low cell numbers. Overall study results and limits: Relatively few clonotypes were ones that appeared in both CD4 and CD8 compartments. FACS-sorted repertoires could contain abundant clonotypes contaminating from the bulk population. The study re-detected most primary-vaccination clones after the booster (under 97% CD4, roughly 88% CD8).

The CDR3 consists of 18 residues. Germline V gives CDR1 SGHRS, CDR2 YFSETQ. Trimming removed 1 base from V and 2 bases from J; junction bases left unmatched: 8. This clonotype was observed many times. Its antigen is not known. TCRdb itself ran the 5' RACE reads through MiXCR, one entry per CDR3 protein. The sample shows about 550,000 distinct CDR3 sequences, 19% of them seen only once. The rearrangement joins TRBV5-1 to TRBJ2-3; TRBD2 matches at 12 bases. This clonotype was obtained from a young man who received the YFV17D yellow fever vaccine. The specimen comprised PBMCs, sampled 15 days after the yellow fever booster vaccination. The CDR3 loop reads CASSLLASGRAFTDTQYF. The CDR3 DNA sequence: TGCGCCAGCAGCTTGCTCGCTAGCGGGAGGGCCTTCACAGATACGCAGTATTTT.